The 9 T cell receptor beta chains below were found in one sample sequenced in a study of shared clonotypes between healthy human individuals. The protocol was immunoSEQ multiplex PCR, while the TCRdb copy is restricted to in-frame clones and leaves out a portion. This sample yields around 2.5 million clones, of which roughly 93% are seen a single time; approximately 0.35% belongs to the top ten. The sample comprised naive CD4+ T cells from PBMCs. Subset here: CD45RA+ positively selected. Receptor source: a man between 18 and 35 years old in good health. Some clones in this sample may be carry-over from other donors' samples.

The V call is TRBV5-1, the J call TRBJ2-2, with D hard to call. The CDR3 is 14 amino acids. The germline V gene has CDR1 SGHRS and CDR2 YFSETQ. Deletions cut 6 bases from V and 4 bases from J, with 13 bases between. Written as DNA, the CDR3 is TGCGCCAGCAAGGTTGGGATTGGCACCGGGGAGCTGTTTTTT. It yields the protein CASKVGIGTGELFF.

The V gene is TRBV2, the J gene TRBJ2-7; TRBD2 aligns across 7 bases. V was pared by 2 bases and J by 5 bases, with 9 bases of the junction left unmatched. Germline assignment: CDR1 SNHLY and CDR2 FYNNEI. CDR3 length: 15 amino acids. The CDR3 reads CASSELRGSVNEQYF. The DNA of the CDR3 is TGTGCCAGCAGTGAACTTCGCGGGAGTGTCAACGAGCAGTACTTC.

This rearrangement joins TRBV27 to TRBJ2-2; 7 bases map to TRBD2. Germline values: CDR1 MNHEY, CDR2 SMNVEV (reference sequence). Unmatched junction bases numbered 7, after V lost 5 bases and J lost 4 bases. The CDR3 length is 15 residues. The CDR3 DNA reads TGTGCCAGCAGTCAGTCTAGCGGTTTCACCGGGGAGCTGTTTTTT. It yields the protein CASSQSSGFTGELFF.

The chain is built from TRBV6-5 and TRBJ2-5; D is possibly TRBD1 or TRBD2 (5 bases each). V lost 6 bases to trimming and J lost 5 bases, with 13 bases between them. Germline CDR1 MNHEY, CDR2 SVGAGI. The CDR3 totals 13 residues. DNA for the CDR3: TGTGCCAGCAGCCCCCCAGGGACGGAGACCCAGTACTTC. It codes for CASSPPGTETQYF.

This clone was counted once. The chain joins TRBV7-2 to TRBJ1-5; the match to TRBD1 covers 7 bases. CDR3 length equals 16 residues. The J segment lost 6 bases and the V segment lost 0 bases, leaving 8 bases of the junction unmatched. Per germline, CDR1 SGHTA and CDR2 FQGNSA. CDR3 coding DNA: TGTGCCAGCAGCTTAGCCGGTAGAGGGGGCAGTCAGCCCCAGCATTTT. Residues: CASSLAGRGGSQPQHF.

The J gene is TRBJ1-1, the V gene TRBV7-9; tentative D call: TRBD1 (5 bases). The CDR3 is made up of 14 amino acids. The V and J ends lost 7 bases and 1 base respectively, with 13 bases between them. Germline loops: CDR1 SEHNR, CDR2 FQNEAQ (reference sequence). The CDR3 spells CASNEQATNTEAFF. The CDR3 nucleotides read TGTGCCAGCAACGAACAGGCTACGAACACTGAAGCTTTCTTT.

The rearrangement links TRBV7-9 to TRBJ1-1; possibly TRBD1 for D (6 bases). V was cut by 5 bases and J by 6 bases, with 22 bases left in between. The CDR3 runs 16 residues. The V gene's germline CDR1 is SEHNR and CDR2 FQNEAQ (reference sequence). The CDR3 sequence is CASSPRGGTGAPEAFF. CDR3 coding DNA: TGTGCCAGCAGCCCAAGGGGTGGGACGGGGGCGCCTGAAGCTTTCTTT. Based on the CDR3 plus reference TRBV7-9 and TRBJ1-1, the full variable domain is DTGVSQNPRHKITKRGQNVTFRCDPISEHNRLYWYRQTLGQGPEFLTYFQNEAQLEKSRLLSDRFSAERPKGSFSTLEIQRTEQGDSAMYLCASSPRGGTGAPEAFFGQGTRLTVV.

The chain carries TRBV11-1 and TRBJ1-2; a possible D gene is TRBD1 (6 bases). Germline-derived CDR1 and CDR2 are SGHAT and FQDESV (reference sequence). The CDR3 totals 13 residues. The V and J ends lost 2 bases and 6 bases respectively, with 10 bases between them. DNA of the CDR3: TGTGCCAGCAGCTTATCGACAGGAGATGGCTACACCTTC. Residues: CASSLSTGDGYTF.

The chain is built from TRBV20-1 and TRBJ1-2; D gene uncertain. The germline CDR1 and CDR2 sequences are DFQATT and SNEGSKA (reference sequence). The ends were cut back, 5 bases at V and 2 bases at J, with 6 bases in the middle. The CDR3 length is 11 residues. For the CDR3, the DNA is TGCAGTGCTCATAGGAACTATGGCTACACCTTC. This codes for CSAHRNYGYTF.